Shown below are 17 T cell receptor beta chains from a single sample sequenced in a study of cytomegalovirus exposure and HLA in healthy donors (dated by TCRdb to between 2016 and 2019). Receptors were amplified or captured by the immunoSEQ multiplex PCR assay. For the multiplex PCR, a mixture combining 60 forward primers for TCR Vbeta segments and 13 reverse primers for TCR Jbeta segments was used. Here the immuneACCESS table is served through TCRdb, limited to in-frame sequences with V and J called. Missing clones are a known gap in these copies; in checked studies unresolved V genes cover under half, and the rest lacks a known reason. This sample comprises under 200,000 clones, more than 75% of them detected only once. The ten largest clones capture roughly 1.6% of the sample. Material: PBMCs. Receptors originate from a girl aged 5 to 17 in good health and CMV-seropositive.

This chain links TRBV19 with TRBJ2-4, with a possible D match to TRBD1 (5 bases). The CDR3 length is 13 residues. V lost 5 bases and J 4 bases, leaving 9 bases between the germline ends. Germline V gene data show CDR1 as LNHDA and CDR2 as SQIVND (reference sequence). CDR3 amino acids: CASSARQKNIQYF. For the CDR3, the DNA is TGTGCCAGTAGTGCGAGACAGAAAAACATTCAGTACTTC.

The chain employs TRBV28 and TRBJ1-1, with TRBD1 identical over 8 bases. CDR3 length: 16 residues. Trimming removed 6 bases from V and 3 bases from J; junction bases left unmatched: 12. Germline V gene lookup returns CDR1 MDHEN and CDR2 SYDVKM. CDR3 coding DNA: TGTGCCAGCAGCAGGGGGCAGGGGAGTTGGGACACTGAAGCTTTCTTT. It specifies CASSRGQGSWDTEAFF.

This rearrangement joins TRBV7-2 to TRBJ2-5, with D possibly TRBD1 on 5 matching bases. Germline loops: CDR1 SGHTA, CDR2 FQGNSA. The CDR3 is 16 amino acids. The ends were cut back, 5 bases at V and 5 bases at J, with 21 bases in the middle. This CDR3 is CASSPPRQGLRETQYF. The CDR3 DNA reads as TGTGCCAGCAGCCCTCCTCGGCAGGGTCTTAGGGAGACCCAGTACTTC. Complete variable domain (other parts from reference TRBV7-2 and TRBJ2-5): GAGVSQSPSNKVTEKGKDVELRCDPISGHTALYWYRQSLGQGLEFLIYFQGNSAPDKSGLPSDRFSAERTGGSVSTLTIQRTQQEDSAVYLCASSPPRQGLRETQYFGPGTRLLVL.

This chain uses TRBV2 with TRBJ1-5; D might be TRBD1 (5 bases). The V and J ends lost 1 base and 4 bases respectively, with 8 bases between them. The CDR3 contains 14 residues. CDR1 is SNHLY, CDR2 FYNNEI, per germline. CDR3 DNA: TGTGCCAGCAGTGAAGGGGGCCTTAATCAGCCCCAGCATTTT. Its protein product is CASSEGGLNQPQHF.

The chain is built from TRBV27 and TRBJ2-3; tentative D call: TRBD2 (5 bases). The CDR3 runs to 15 residues. Trimming cost V 2 bases and J 0 bases, with 9 bases left between them. Germline values: CDR1 MNHEY, CDR2 SMNVEV (reference sequence). CDR3 amino acids: CASSLLAQSTDTQYF. The CDR3 DNA reads TGTGCCAGCAGTTTACTAGCCCAGAGCACAGATACGCAGTATTTT.

In this sample, this clone turned up once. J is TRBJ2-3 and V is TRBV6-8, with D perhaps TRBD1 (6 bases). Trimming removed 6 bases at V and 0 bases at J, with 25 bases between. CDR3 size: 19 residues. Germline assignment: CDR1 MNHGY and CDR2 SAAAGT. The CDR3 region has the DNA TGTGCCAGCAGGCAACACCGGGTGGGGGCGAGGCCTAGCACAGATACGCAGTATTTT. Its protein is CASRQHRVGARPSTDTQYF.

Here the CDR3 reads CASSLGGSGSPYEQYF. CDR3 in DNA: TGTGCCAGCAGCTTGGGAGGAAGCGGGAGTCCCTACGAGCAGTACTTC. This chain links TRBV5-4 with TRBJ2-7; 8 bases fit TRBD2. CDR1 is SGHNT and CDR2 is YYREEE in the germline V gene (reference sequence). The CDR3 has 16 amino acids. The V and J ends lost 0 bases and 2 bases, in that order; junction bases with no gene match: 7.

In this sample, this clone turned up a few times. The chain couples TRBV30 to TRBJ2-1; 11 bases map to TRBD2. CDR1 GTSNPN and CDR2 SVGIG come from the germline V gene (reference sequence). The J segment lost 4 bases and the V segment lost 5 bases, leaving 10 bases of the junction unmatched. This CDR3 spans 16 amino acids. The CDR3 region has the DNA TGTGCCTGGGGGGAACCGGGACTAGCGGCATACAATGAGCAGTTCTTC. As protein: CAWGEPGLAAYNEQFF.

J is TRBJ2-2 and V is TRBV2, with TRBD2 identical over 11 bases. Germline CDR1 SNHLY, CDR2 FYNNEI. Trimming at V came to 7 bases and at J to 3 bases, leaving 4 bases not matched to a gene. The CDR3 is made up of 15 amino acids. The chain's CDR3 is CASKLTSGDTGELFF. The CDR3 DNA reads TGTGCCAGCAAGTTGACTAGCGGGGACACCGGGGAGCTGTTTTTT.

The rearrangement links TRBV30 to TRBJ2-5; 8 bases agree with TRBD2. The CDR3 consists of 14 residues. Germline trimming cut 0 bases from V and 6 bases from J; bases unmatched to any gene: 6. Germline CDR1 GTSNPN, CDR2 SVGIG (reference sequence). The CDR3 bases are TGTGCCTGGAGTGTTGAGGCGGGGGGAAAGACCCAGTACTTC. Encoded protein: CAWSVEAGGKTQYF.

The chain recombines TRBV19 with TRBJ1-1; the match to TRBD1 covers 8 bases. This CDR3 is 16 amino acids long. The V gene end was trimmed by 5 bases and the J gene end by 6 bases; junction bases not matched to a gene: 14. Germline assignment: CDR1 LNHDA and CDR2 SQIVND (reference sequence). The CDR3: CASSPVTGGLFPEAFF. The CDR3 DNA reads as TGTGCCAGTAGTCCGGTAACAGGGGGGCTTTTTCCTGAAGCTTTCTTT.

The V gene is TRBV9, the J gene TRBJ2-1, with 11 bases that match TRBD2. Germline CDR1 is SGDLS and CDR2 is YYNGEE. The junction had 2 bases not matched to a gene; V was cut back by 3 bases and J by 0 bases. CDR3 length: 16 residues. The CDR3 DNA follows: TGTGCCAGCAGCGCTAGCGGGAGGATCTCCTACAATGAGCAGTTCTTC. The encoded protein is CASSASGRISYNEQFF. The full variable domain, rest sourced from reference TRBV9 and TRBJ2-1, is DSGVTQTPKHLITATGQRVTLRCSPRSGDLSVYWYQQSLDQGLQFLIQYYNGEERAKGNILERFSAQQFPDLHSELNLSSLELGDSALYFCASSASGRISYNEQFFGPGTRLTVL.

This chain connects TRBV6-5 to TRBJ2-2, with D maybe TRBD1 (6 bases). The CDR3 runs to 14 residues. V lost 8 bases, J lost 3 bases, and 13 bases lay in between. Germline V gene sequence: CDR1 MNHEY, CDR2 SVGAGI. The CDR3, as DNA: TGTGCCAGCCAGAGGGGGTCTTACACCGGGGAGCTGTTTTTT. It encodes CASQRGSYTGELFF.

The V gene is TRBV11-2, the J gene TRBJ2-1, with 7 nucleotides matching TRBD2. CDR1 and CDR2 (germline): SGHAT, FQNNGV. The V and J ends lost 1 base and 3 bases, in that order; junction bases with no gene match: 6. CDR3 size: 16 residues. The CDR3 spells CASSLGRLAVYNEQFF. The CDR3 region has the DNA TGTGCCAGCAGCTTAGGGCGTCTAGCGGTCTACAATGAGCAGTTCTTC.

This chain joins TRBV1 and TRBJ1-4. TRBV1 is labeled a pseudogene. The CDR3 is made up of 15 amino acids. The CDR3 reads CTSSRGGGTHEKLFF. The CDR3 bases are TGCACCAGCAGCCGGGGAGGGGGTACTCATGAAAAACTGTTTTTT.

The chain is built from TRBV18 and TRBJ1-2; TRBD1 agrees at 7 bases. The V gene end was trimmed by 6 bases and the J gene end by 2 bases; junction bases not matched to a gene: 9. Germline lookup yields CDR1 KGHSH and CDR2 LQKENI. There are 15 residues in the CDR3. CDR3 loop: CASSLRSGQNYGYTF. DNA for the CDR3: TGTGCCAGCTCGCTTAGGTCGGGACAGAACTATGGCTACACCTTC.

This clone was detected once. The genes are TRBV10-3 and TRBJ2-7; 9 nucleotides align to TRBD2. CDR1 is ENHRY, CDR2 SYGVKD, per germline. With V trimmed by 3 bases and J by 7 bases, 7 bases remained unmatched. CDR3 length equals 14 residues. CDR3 DNA sequence: TGTGCCATCAGTGACTCCGGGACTAGCAGAGAGCAGTACTTC. Its protein product is CAISDSGTSREQYF.